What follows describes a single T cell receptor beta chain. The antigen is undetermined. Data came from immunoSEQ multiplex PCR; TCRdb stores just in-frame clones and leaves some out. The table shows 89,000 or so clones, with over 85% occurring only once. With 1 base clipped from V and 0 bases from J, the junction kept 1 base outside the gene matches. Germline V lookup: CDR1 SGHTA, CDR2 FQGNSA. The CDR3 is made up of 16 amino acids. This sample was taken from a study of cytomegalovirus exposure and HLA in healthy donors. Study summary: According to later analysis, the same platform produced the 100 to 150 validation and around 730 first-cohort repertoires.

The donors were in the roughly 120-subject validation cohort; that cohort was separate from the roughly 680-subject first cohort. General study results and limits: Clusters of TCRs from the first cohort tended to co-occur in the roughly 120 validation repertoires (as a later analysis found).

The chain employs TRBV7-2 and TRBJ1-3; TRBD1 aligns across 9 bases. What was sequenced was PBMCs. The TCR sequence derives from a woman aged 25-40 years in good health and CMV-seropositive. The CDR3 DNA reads TGTGCCAGCAGCTTAGGGACAGGGGCCTCTGGAAACACCATATATTTT. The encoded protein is CASSLGTGASGNTIYF.